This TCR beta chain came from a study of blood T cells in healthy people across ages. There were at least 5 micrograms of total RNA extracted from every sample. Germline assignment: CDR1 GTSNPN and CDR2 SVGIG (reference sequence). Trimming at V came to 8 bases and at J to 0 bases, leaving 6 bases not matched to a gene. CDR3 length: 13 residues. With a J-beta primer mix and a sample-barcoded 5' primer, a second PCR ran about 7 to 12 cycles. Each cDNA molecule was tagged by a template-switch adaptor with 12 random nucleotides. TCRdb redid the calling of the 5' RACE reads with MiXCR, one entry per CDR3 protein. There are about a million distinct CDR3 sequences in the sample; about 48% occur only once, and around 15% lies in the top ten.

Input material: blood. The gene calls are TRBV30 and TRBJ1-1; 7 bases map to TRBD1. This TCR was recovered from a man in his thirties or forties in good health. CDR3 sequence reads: CARGGQMNTEAFF. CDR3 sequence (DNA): TGTGCCCGAGGGGGACAGATGAACACTGAAGCTTTCTTT.